Below are 2 T cell receptor beta chains sequenced from a single sample in a study of cytomegalovirus exposure and HLA in healthy donors. The study ran its PCR with 60 Vbeta and 13 Jbeta primers. TCRdb's copy holds only in-frame clones and misses some; the assay was immunoSEQ multiplex PCR. The sample lists 95,000 to 100,000 clones, 65% to 80% occurring once. The specimen sequenced was PBMCs. Receptors were obtained from a human donor in good health.

J is TRBJ2-3 and V is TRBV18; D unclear. The CDR3 sequence is 14 residues long. V gave up 3 bases and J gave up 0 bases, with 7 bases separating them. Germline values: CDR1 KGHSH, CDR2 LQKENI. In DNA form, the CDR3 reads TGTGCCAGCTCACCTGAGTTTAGCACAGATACGCAGTATTTT. Translating it yields CASSPEFSTDTQYF.

The chain couples TRBV18 to TRBJ1-1; D may be TRBD1 (5 bases). CDR3 length equals 14 residues. The germline gives CDR1 KGHSH, CDR2 LQKENI. V lost 4 bases and J lost 5, with 14 bases in between. This CDR3 reads CASSLRGGGTEAFF. DNA for the CDR3: TGTGCCAGCTCACTCCGGGGGGGAGGGACTGAAGCTTTCTTT.